The TCR beta chain described here comes from a study of early T cells in non-severe SARS-CoV-2 infection. TCRdb fed the 5' RACE reads into MiXCR, producing one record per CDR3 protein. The table includes about 49,000 distinct CDR3 sequences, approximately 10% detected once. The V and J ends lost 3 bases and 5 bases respectively, with 17 bases between them. Per the germline V gene, CDR1 is SEHNR and CDR2 is FQNEAQ (reference sequence). The CDR3 totals 15 residues. The sample was whole blood. The TCR originated in an adult who was a healthcare worker with PCR-confirmed SARS-CoV-2 infection or an uninfected control (not recorded which). The gene calls are TRBV7-9 and TRBJ2-7; D is unresolved. The CDR3 is CASSFLERGIHEQYF. The CDR3 nucleotides are TGTGCCAGCAGCTTCCTGGAGAGAGGAATCCACGAGCAGTACTTC.